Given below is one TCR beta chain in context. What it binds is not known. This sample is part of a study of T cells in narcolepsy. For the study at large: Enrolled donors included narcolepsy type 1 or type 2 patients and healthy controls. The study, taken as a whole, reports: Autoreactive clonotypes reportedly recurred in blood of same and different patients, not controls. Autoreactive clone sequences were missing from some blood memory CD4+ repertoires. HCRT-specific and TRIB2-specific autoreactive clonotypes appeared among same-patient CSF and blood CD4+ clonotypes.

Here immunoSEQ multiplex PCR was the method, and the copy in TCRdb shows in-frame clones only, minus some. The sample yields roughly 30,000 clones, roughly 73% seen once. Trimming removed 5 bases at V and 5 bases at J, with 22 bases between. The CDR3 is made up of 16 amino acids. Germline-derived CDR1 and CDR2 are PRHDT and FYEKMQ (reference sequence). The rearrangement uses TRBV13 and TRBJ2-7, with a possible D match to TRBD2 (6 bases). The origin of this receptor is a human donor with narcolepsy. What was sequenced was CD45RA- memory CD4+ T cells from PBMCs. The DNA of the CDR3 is TGTGCCAGCAGCGGAGGGCCTCTTCTCCTTATCAACGAGCAGTACTTC. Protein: CASSGGPLLLINEQYF.